A selection of T cell receptor beta chains follows, all from one sample in a study of shared clonotypes between healthy human individuals. The protocol was immunoSEQ multiplex PCR, while the TCRdb copy is restricted to in-frame clones and leaves out a portion. The sample contains about 2.4 million clones, around nine tenths of which appear only once. The sample consisted of naive CD4+ T cells sorted from blood. The receptors here all came from a man aged 18 to 30 in good health. CDR3s include the opening cysteine and the closing phenylalanine or tryptophan. The D gene is left open where the match is weak. Size values are once, few and many counts, or a class for expanded clones, and some rows have none.

v_call	d_call	clone_size	j_call	cdr3_length	cdr3_nt	cdr3_aa
TRBV20-1	NA	NA	TRBJ2-3	11	TGCAGTGCTCGACGGACAGATACGCAGTATTTT	CSARRTDTQYF
TRBV10-1	TRBD1	once	TRBJ1-1	16	TGCGCCAGCAGTGGAAAGGCAGGGGGTATGACCACTGAAGCTTTCTTT	CASSGKAGGMTTEAFF
TRBV11-2	NA	NA	TRBJ1-2	14	TGTGCCAGCACCCCGCGGGGGTTTAACTATGGCTACACCTTC	CASTPRGFNYGYTF
TRBV10-1	TRBD2	NA	TRBJ2-3	14	TGCGCCAGCAGTACTAGCGGGAGGGCAGATACGCAGTATTTT	CASSTSGRADTQYF
TRBV10-3	TRBD1	NA	TRBJ1-5	16	TGTGCCATCAGTGAGTCCGGGACAGTTTTGAATCAGCCCCAGCATTTT	CAISESGTVLNQPQHF
TRBV14	NA	NA	TRBJ2-5	12	TGTGCCAGCAGCAGGTTCCAAGAGACCCAGTACTTC	CASSRFQETQYF
TRBV7-2	NA	NA	TRBJ2-7	15	TGTGCCAGCAGCTCCCAAACAGGAGGGGCCTACGAGCAGTACTTC	CASSSQTGGAYEQYF
TRBV19	TRBD1	NA	TRBJ1-4	15	TGTGCCAGTAGTCAACGGACAGGGGAATACGAAAAACTGTTTTTT	CASSQRTGEYEKLFF
TRBV4-1	TRBD1	NA	TRBJ2-1	15	TGCGCCAGCAGCCCTGGGCAGGGGGATTACAATGAGCAGTTCTTC	CASSPGQGDYNEQFF
TRBV2	NA	NA	TRBJ2-1	14	TGTGCCAGCAGTGGGGGACTCTCCCCGGGCGAGCAGTTCTTC	CASSGGLSPGEQFF
TRBV5-1	NA	NA	TRBJ2-3	15	TGCGCGAGCAGCCCCCGCGCCTGGGGCACAGATACGCAGTATTTT	CASSPRAWGTDTQYF
TRBV6-1	NA	NA	TRBJ1-2	17	TGTGCCAGCAGTGAACCTGGGGCAGTTAGAGCTAACTATGGCTACACCTTC	CASSEPGAVRANYGYTF
TRBV5-5	NA	NA	TRBJ1-1	13	TGTGCCAGCAGCTTGGATTACACCACCACAGCTTTCTTT	CASSLDYTTTAFF
TRBV4-3	TRBD2	NA	TRBJ2-3	16	TGCGCCAGCAGTCGTCGGGTAGCGGGATCTCCAGATACGCAGTATTTT	CASSRRVAGSPDTQYF
TRBV9	NA	NA	TRBJ1-2	14	TGTGCCACCAACCGGGGGGGCTTAAACTATGGCTACACCTTC	CATNRGGLNYGYTF
TRBV7-2	TRBD1	NA	TRBJ2-7	14	TGTGCCAGCAGCTCAGACAGGGGCGGATACGAGCAGTACTTC	CASSSDRGGYEQYF
TRBV5-1	TRBD1	NA	TRBJ2-3	16	TGCGCCAGCAGCTCCATCAGGGGGTGGGAGACAGATACGCAGTATTTT	CASSSIRGWETDTQYF
TRBV7-9	NA	few	TRBJ1-2	15	TGTGCCAGCAGCTTACGGGTTCCCGACCGCGATGGCTACACCTTC	CASSLRVPDRDGYTF
TRBV4-1	NA	NA	TRBJ1-3	17	TGCGCCAGCAGCCAAGATTCCGGGCGAAGCTCTGGAAACACCATATATTTT	CASSQDSGRSSGNTIYF
TRBV7-2	NA	NA	TRBJ2-1	16	TGTGCCAGCAGCTTAAGTTCTAGTATGCCAATTCATGAGCAGTTCTTC	CASSLSSSMPIHEQFF
TRBV2	NA	NA	TRBJ2-3	11	TGTGCCAGCAGCGCCACAGATACGCAGTATTTT	CASSATDTQYF
TRBV6-1	NA	NA	TRBJ2-3	16	TGTGCCAGCAGTGAACAGGGTGGTGGCGGCACAGATACGCAGTATTTT	CASSEQGGGGTDTQYF
TRBV7-9	TRBD1	NA	TRBJ1-5	14	TGTGCCAGCAGCTCGGACAGGGGCAATCAGCCCCAGCATTTT	CASSSDRGNQPQHF
TRBV6-5	NA	few	TRBJ1-1	13	TGTGCCAGCAGCCCGGCCTTCAACACTGAAGCTTTCTTT	CASSPAFNTEAFF
TRBV11-3	NA	NA	TRBJ2-5	15	TGTGCCAGCAGCTTAGCTTTGGCGGGGATCGAGACCCAGTACTTC	CASSLALAGIETQYF
TRBV18	NA	NA	TRBJ1-1	13	TGTGCCAGCTCATCAATAATGAACACTGAAGCTTTCTTT	CASSSIMNTEAFF
TRBV19	TRBD1	NA	TRBJ1-2	17	TGTGCCAGTAGTATCCTCAAGGGGGCAGGGGCTAACTATGGCTACACCTTC	CASSILKGAGANYGYTF
TRBV10-3	TRBD2	NA	TRBJ2-7	20	TGTGCCATCAGCCCTAATCTGGGACGGCTAGCGGGAGGAGAAGGCTACGAGCAGTACTTC	CAISPNLGRLAGGEGYEQYF
TRBV18	TRBD1	NA	TRBJ1-2	14	TGTGCCAGCTCAATGACCGTCGGGACAGGTGGCTACACCTTC	CASSMTVGTGGYTF
TRBV7-2	NA	NA	TRBJ2-5	14	TGTGCCAGCAGCTACCAGGGTTCGCAAGAGACCCAGTACTTC	CASSYQGSQETQYF
TRBV5-1	NA	NA	TRBJ2-2	16	TGCGCCAGCAGCTTGATGGGCAGCCCGTCCTCCGGGGAGCTGTTTTTT	CASSLMGSPSSGELFF
TRBV6-1	TRBD2	NA	TRBJ2-5	14	TGTGCCAGCAGAGCCAGCGGGATCGGAGAGACCCAGTACTTC	CASRASGIGETQYF
TRBV28	TRBD1	NA	TRBJ1-5	14	TGTGCCAGCAGTTCCGGACAGGGTGATCAGCCCCAGCATTTT	CASSSGQGDQPQHF
TRBV28	NA	NA	TRBJ1-2	15	TGTGCCAGCAGTTTATCCGGCGTGAATCTCTATGGCTACACCTTC	CASSLSGVNLYGYTF
TRBV2	NA	NA	TRBJ2-3	12	TGTGCCAGCAGTGAAGAGAAAGATACGCAGTATTTT	CASSEEKDTQYF
TRBV13	NA	NA	TRBJ2-5	16	TGTGCCAGCAGCCCGGGGTGGGGTGCGTACCAAGAGACCCAGTACTTC	CASSPGWGAYQETQYF
TRBV30	NA	once	TRBJ1-5	14	TGTGCCTGGAGTGTCGGGGAGGTGGATCAGCCCCAGCATTTT	CAWSVGEVDQPQHF